This note documents a single TCR beta chain sequence. Antigen: not known. RNA, at about 0.45 to 1 ug, was reverse transcribed with random hexamers. Amplification of TCR beta CDR3 was carried out by immunoSEQ multiplex PCR, which covered 54 Vbeta and 13 Jbeta segments. TCRdb recomputed calls from the immunoSEQ multiplex PCR reads with MiXCR, one row per CDR3 protein. This sample carries approximately 120,000 distinct CDR3 sequences, 93% of them seen once, and the ten largest clones take less than 0.4%. Germline CDR1 reads SGHTA; CDR2 reads FQGTGA. CDR3 size: 13 residues. V lost 2 bases and J lost 3, with 8 bases in between. This entry comes from a study of CD8 T cells in Susac syndrome. The study sequenced TCR beta in blood CD8+ and CD4+ T cells. The CD8+ and CD4+ T cells were isolated magnetically using a negative isolation approach, whereas the TEMRA cells were enriched by FACS. Overall study findings and caveats: The authors acknowledged that their TCR sequencing and HLA analysis involved a relatively small number of individuals.

The sample comprised CD8+ T cells from PBMCs. The sequence came from a human donor with multiple sclerosis. The chain recombines TRBV7-3 with TRBJ2-7; possible D gene TRBD2, 5 bases. The CDR3 loop is CASSLCRGYEQYV. The DNA for the CDR3 is TGTGCCAGCAGCTTATGTCGGGGCTACGAGCAGTACGTC.